This T cell receptor (beta chain) was captured in a study of long-term antiretroviral therapy in people with HIV. An immunoSEQ assay, version v3.0, was performed at survey level. Method: immunoSEQ multiplex PCR; TCRdb's copy keeps in-frame clones and lacks some. The repertoire includes about 21,000 clones, approximately 80% of them detected once, and approximately 4% sits in the top ten. This clonotype originated in a young man with HIV. The specimen comprised unsorted PBMCs, sampled about 4 years after starting antiretroviral therapy.

The CDR3, as DNA: TGTGCCAGCAGCTTCCACCCCCCGGGGGAGCTGTTTTTT. Encoded protein: CASSFHPPGELFF. V gene TRBV5-6 combines with J gene TRBJ2-2, with no clear D. This CDR3 contains 13 residues. CDR1 SGHDT and CDR2 YYEEEE come from the germline V gene. V was trimmed by 2 bases and J by 8 bases, leaving 10 bases between them.